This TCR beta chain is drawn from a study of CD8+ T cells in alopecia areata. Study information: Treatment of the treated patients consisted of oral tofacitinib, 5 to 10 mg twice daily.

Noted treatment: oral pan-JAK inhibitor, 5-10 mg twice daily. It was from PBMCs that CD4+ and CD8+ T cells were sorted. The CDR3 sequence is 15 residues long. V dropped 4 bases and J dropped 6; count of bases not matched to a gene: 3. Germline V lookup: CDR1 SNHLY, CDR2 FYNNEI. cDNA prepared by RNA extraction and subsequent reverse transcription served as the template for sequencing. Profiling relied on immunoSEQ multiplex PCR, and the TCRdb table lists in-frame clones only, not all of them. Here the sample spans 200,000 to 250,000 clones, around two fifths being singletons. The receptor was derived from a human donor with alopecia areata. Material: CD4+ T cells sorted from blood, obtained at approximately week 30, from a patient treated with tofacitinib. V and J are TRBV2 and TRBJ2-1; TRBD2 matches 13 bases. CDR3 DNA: TGTGCCAGCAGTGTAGGGACTAGCGGGGCCAATGAGCAGTTCTTC. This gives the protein CASSVGTSGANEQFF.